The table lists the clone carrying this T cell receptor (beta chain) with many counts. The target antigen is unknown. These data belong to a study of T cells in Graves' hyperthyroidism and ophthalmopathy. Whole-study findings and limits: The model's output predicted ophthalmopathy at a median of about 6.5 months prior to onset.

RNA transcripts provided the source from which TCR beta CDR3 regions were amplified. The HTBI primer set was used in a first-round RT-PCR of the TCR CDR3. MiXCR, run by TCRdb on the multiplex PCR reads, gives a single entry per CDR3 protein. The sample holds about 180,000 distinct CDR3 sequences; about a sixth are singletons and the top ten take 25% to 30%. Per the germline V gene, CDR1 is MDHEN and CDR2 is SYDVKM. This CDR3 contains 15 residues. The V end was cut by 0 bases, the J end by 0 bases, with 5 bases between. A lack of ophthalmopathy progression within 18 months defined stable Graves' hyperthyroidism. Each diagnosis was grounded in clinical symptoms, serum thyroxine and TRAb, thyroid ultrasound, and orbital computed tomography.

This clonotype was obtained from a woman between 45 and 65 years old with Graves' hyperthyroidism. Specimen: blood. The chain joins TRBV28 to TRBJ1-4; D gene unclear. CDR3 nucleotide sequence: TGTGCCAGCAGTTTATGGTCCGCAACTAATGAAAAACTGTTTTTT. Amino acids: CASSLWSATNEKLFF. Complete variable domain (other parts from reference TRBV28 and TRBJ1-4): DVKVTQSSRYLVKRTGEKVFLECVQDMDHENMFWYRQDPGLGLRLIYFSYDVKMKEKGDIPEGYSVSREKKERFSLILESASTNQTSMYLCASSLWSATNEKLFFGSGTQLSVL.